The clone carrying this TCR beta chain occurred many times. What it recognizes is unknown. Amplification of the TCR beta CDR3 regions used RNA transcripts (as template). RT-PCR in the first round used HTBI primers; a second-round multiplex PCR followed. TCRdb re-called the multiplex PCR reads with MiXCR, one entry per CDR3 protein. Among about 600,000 distinct CDR3 sequences, 39% were seen once, and the ten largest hold roughly 4%. This specimen comes from a study of Graves' ophthalmopathy and Graves' hyperthyroidism. At the level of the study: No progression to ophthalmopathy over 18 months defined stable hyperthyroidism.

Newly diagnosed hyperthyroidism donors, aged 18 to 65, duration under 2 months. Notes on the study in general: Forecasting of ophthalmopathy progression by the model achieved 70.59% sensitivity and about 77% specificity.

CDR3 size: 15 residues. V was shortened by 0 bases and J by 1 base, with 7 bases between the two germline ends. Germline V CDR1 and CDR2: SGHVS, FNYEAQ. V usage is TRBV7-6 and J usage is TRBJ1-5, with unresolved D. The source material was peripheral blood or thyroid tissue (not recorded which). The receptor was derived from an adult man with Graves' hyperthyroidism. CDR3 nucleotides: TGTGCCAGCAGCTTAGCGGCTGAGAGCAATCAGCCCCAGCATTTT. It is translated as CASSLAAESNQPQHF.